Presented here are 25 T cell receptor beta chains from one specimen sequenced in a study of cytomegalovirus exposure and HLA in healthy donors. It was with 60 Vbeta and 13 Jbeta primers that the PCR ran. Clones were read by immunoSEQ multiplex PCR, and TCRdb kept only the in-frame ones, dropping some. The data contain under 150,000 clones, about three quarters of them singletons. The sequenced sample was PBMCs. The origin of the receptors is a man aged 40-49 years in good health and CMV-seropositive.

This CDR3 reads CAGSQALEEKLFF. CDR3 nucleotide sequence: TGTGCCGGAAGTCAGGCCCTCGAGGAAAAACTGTTTTTT. The rearrangement links TRBV28 to TRBJ1-4, with unresolved D. CDR1 is MDHEN and CDR2 is SYDVKM in the germline V gene. This CDR3 comprises 13 residues. V lost 11 bases to trimming and J lost 8 bases, with 18 bases between them.

This rearrangement joins TRBV19 to TRBJ2-1; D possibly corresponds to TRBD2 (6 bases). The CDR3 is 14 amino acids. The V gene lost 5 bases and the J gene lost 14 bases, with 22 bases spanning the gap. From germline, CDR1 is LNHDA and CDR2 SQIVND (reference sequence). The CDR3 nucleotides are TGTGCCAGTAGTGGGTGGGGACTCCCTTTGGGGGAGTTCTTC. It codes for CASSGWGLPLGEFF.

The table lists this clone with a count of one. Here the CDR3 DNA reads TGTGCCAGCAGTGCGACAGTCGCGAGAGAGGGCTACACCTTC. The encoded protein is CASSATVAREGYTF. The rearrangement uses TRBV2 and TRBJ1-2; TRBD1 is a possible D gene (5 bases). CDR1 is SNHLY and CDR2 is FYNNEI in the germline V gene. V was pared by 4 bases and J by 8 bases, with 17 bases between. This CDR3 region has 14 residues.

In its sample, this clone was seen a few times. The chain uses TRBV5-8 and TRBJ2-3; a possible D gene is TRBD1 (6 bases). Trimming removed 3 bases from V and 15 bases from J, with 17 bases in between. CDR1 and CDR2 (germline): SGHTS, YDEGEE. The CDR3 length is 12 residues. CDR3 sequence reads: CASSYRTALTYF. In DNA form, the CDR3 reads TGTGCCAGCAGCTACCGGACAGCCCTAACATATTTT. The full variable domain, with the rest looked up from reference TRBV5-8 and TRBJ2-3, is EAGVTQSPTHLIKTRGQQATLRCSPISGHTSVYWYQQALGLGLQFLLWYDEGEERNRGNFPPRFSGRQFPNYSSELNVNALELEDSALYLCASSYRTALTYFGPGTRLTVL.

V usage is TRBV16 and J usage is TRBJ2-2, with D perhaps TRBD2 (5 bases). V was trimmed by 4 bases and J by 7 bases, leaving 10 bases between them. The germline V gene encodes CDR1 KGHSY and CDR2 FQNENV. This CDR3 is built from 13 residues. The CDR3 here is CASSPSRGGELFF. In DNA, the CDR3 is TGTGCCAGCAGCCCATCACGGGGCGGGGAGCTGTTTTTT.

The V call is TRBV29-1, the J call TRBJ2-1; no definite D call. V lost 3 bases and J 8 bases, leaving 8 bases between the germline ends. In germline, CDR1 is SQVTM, CDR2 ANQGSEA. CDR3 size: 11 residues. This CDR3 reads CSVEAAYEQFF. For the CDR3, the DNA is TGCAGCGTTGAGGCGGCCTATGAGCAGTTCTTC.

The chain joins TRBV5-1 to TRBJ2-3, with 11 nucleotides matching TRBD1. J lost 6 bases, V lost 5 bases, and 11 bases had no gene match. In germline, CDR1 is SGHRS, CDR2 YFSETQ. This CDR3 is built from 16 residues. The CDR3 is CASRTDRGQGRDTQYF. The CDR3 region has the DNA TGCGCCAGCAGAACGGACAGGGGGCAGGGGAGGGATACGCAGTATTTT. Drawing the rest from reference TRBV5-1 and TRBJ2-3, the complete variable domain is KAGVTQTPRYLIKTRGQQVTLSCSPISGHRSVSWYQQTPGQGLQFLFEYFSETQRNKGNFPGRFSGRQFSNSRSEMNVSTLELGDSALYLCASRTDRGQGRDTQYFGPGTRLTVL.

This clone has just a few counts. The chain links TRBV4-3 to TRBJ1-5; D not resolved. Germline values: CDR1 LGHNA, CDR2 YSLEER. Trimming shortened V by 4 bases and J by 2 bases, and 9 bases separated the two germline ends. This CDR3 is built from 14 residues. CDR3 loop: CASSPDGGNQPQHF. The CDR3 DNA reads TGCGCCAGCAGCCCAGACGGGGGCAATCAGCCCCAGCATTTT.

V and J are TRBV30 and TRBJ1-4; D unclear. The V and J ends lost 1 base and 10 bases respectively, with 10 bases between them. The CDR3 is made up of 12 amino acids. Germline assignment: CDR1 GTSNPN and CDR2 SVGIG (reference sequence). CDR3 bases: TGTGCCTGGAGTGATAGCGGTTCAAAACTGTTTTTT. It encodes CAWSDSGSKLFF.

The chain recombines TRBV6-1 with TRBJ1-6; 8 positions agree with TRBD1. The CDR3 totals 15 residues. Germline V gives CDR1 MNHNS, CDR2 SASEGT. V was pared by 11 bases and J by 0 bases, with 6 bases of the junction left unmatched. The CDR3 loop reads CAAGTGISYNSPLHF. CDR3 in DNA: TGTGCCGCCGGGACAGGCATCTCCTATAATTCACCCCTCCACTTT.

V and J are TRBV11-2 and TRBJ2-7, with 9 bases fitting TRBD1. Germline V lookup: CDR1 SGHAT, CDR2 FQNNGV. The CDR3 contains 15 residues. V lost 4 bases to trimming and J lost 0 bases; unmatched junction nucleotides: 4. The CDR3 bases are TGTGCCAGCAGCTCCGGGACAGGGCCCTCCTACGAGCAGTACTTC. The encoded protein is CASSSGTGPSYEQYF.

The V gene is TRBV19, the J gene TRBJ1-5, with 7 bases identical to TRBD1. With 4 bases clipped from V and 2 bases from J, the junction kept 5 bases outside the gene matches. Germline CDR1 reads LNHDA; CDR2 reads SQIVND (reference sequence). There are 15 residues in the CDR3. CDR3 sequence: CASSTSDRGNQPQHF. The CDR3 DNA reads as TGTGCCAGTAGTACCTCCGACAGGGGCAATCAGCCCCAGCATTTT.

This clone appeared a few times. The chain is built from TRBV12-5 and TRBJ2-2; weak D call: TRBD2 (6 bases). CDR3 length: 12 residues. Trimming removed 4 bases from V and 6 bases from J, with 6 bases in between. CDR1 LGHNT and CDR2 FRNRAP come from the germline V gene. The CDR3 DNA is TGTGCTAGTGGTTCGGGGGCCGGGGAGCTGTTTTTT. Translation gives CASGSGAGELFF.

V usage is TRBV6-5 and J usage is TRBJ2-7; TRBD2 is a possible D gene (6 bases). This CDR3 spans 15 amino acids. V shed 4 bases and J shed 9 bases, with 22 bases lying between them. Germline V gene data show CDR1 as MNHEY and CDR2 as SVGAGI. CDR3 amino acids: CASSSPRLGGDGQYF. DNA for the CDR3: TGTGCCAGCAGTTCACCTAGACTAGGAGGCGACGGGCAGTACTTC.

V and J are TRBV2 and TRBJ1-2; maybe TRBD1 (6 bases). Germline V gene data show CDR1 as SNHLY and CDR2 as FYNNEI. The CDR3 runs to 12 residues. Between the trimmed V and J ends, which lost 3 bases and 8 bases, there was a span of 10 bases. DNA for the CDR3: TGTGCCAGCAGTGAGCGGGGGCGAGGCTACACCTTC. This codes for CASSERGRGYTF.

The J gene is TRBJ1-6, the V gene TRBV7-2; D uncertain. Germline V gene lookup returns CDR1 SGHTA and CDR2 FQGNSA. V was trimmed by 1 base and J by 5 bases, leaving 6 bases between them. CDR3 length equals 14 residues. The CDR3 DNA follows: TGTGCCAGCAGCTTAGGCAGTAATAATTCACCCCTCCACTTT. Encoded protein: CASSLGSNNSPLHF.

The chain has TRBV5-4 and TRBJ2-7; 8 nucleotides align to TRBD2. The CDR3 extends over 13 amino acids. V was pared by 3 bases and J by 3 bases, with 2 bases of the junction left unmatched. Germline V lookup: CDR1 SGHNT, CDR2 YYREEE (reference sequence). As DNA, the CDR3 is TGTGCCAGCAGCTATGCGGGGGGCTACGAGCAGTACTTC. Its protein is CASSYAGGYEQYF.

The chain uses TRBV18 and TRBJ1-4, with 10 bases aligning to TRBD1. V lost 3 bases to trimming and J lost 5 bases; unmatched junction nucleotides: 3. CDR3 size: 15 residues. In germline, CDR1 is KGHSH, CDR2 LQKENI. The CDR3 here is CASSPAGQGNEKLFF. Here the CDR3 DNA reads TGTGCCAGCTCACCGGCGGGACAGGGGAATGAAAAACTGTTTTTT.

The rearrangement links TRBV9 to TRBJ2-3; D not certain. V was shortened by 0 bases and J by 0 bases, with 5 bases between the two germline ends. The V gene's germline CDR1 is SGDLS and CDR2 YYNGEE. CDR3 length: 14 residues. The CDR3 reads CASSVGGSTDTQYF. For the CDR3, the DNA is TGTGCCAGCAGCGTAGGAGGTAGCACAGATACGCAGTATTTT.

In DNA, the CDR3 is TGTGCCTGGAGCAGAGGGACTAGCGGGAGTAGGTACGAGCAGTACTTC. Translation: CAWSRGTSGSRYEQYF. The chain joins TRBV30 to TRBJ2-7; 14 positions agree with TRBD2. Germline lookup yields CDR1 GTSNPN and CDR2 SVGIG (reference sequence). Losses at the gene ends were 3 bases for V and 4 bases for J; bases not matched to a gene: 8. The CDR3 sequence is 16 residues long.

This clone was seen a few times. The chain recombines TRBV5-6 with TRBJ2-2; TRBD1 is a possible D gene (5 bases). This CDR3 contains 16 residues. Germline-derived CDR1 and CDR2 are SGHDT and YYEEEE. V shed 3 bases and J shed 7 bases, with 19 bases lying between them. The CDR3 nucleotides are TGTGCCAGCAGCTCCTCGGGCAGGGTAATCTTCGGGGAGCTGTTTTTT. This gives the protein CASSSSGRVIFGELFF. Combining the CDR3 with reference TRBV5-6 and TRBJ2-2 gives the whole variable domain DAGVTQSPTHLIKTRGQQVTLRCSPKSGHDTVSWYQQALGQGPQFIFQYYEEEERQRGNFPDRFSGHQFPNYSSELNVNALLLGDSALYLCASSSSGRVIFGELFFGEGSRLTVL.

V gene TRBV5-1 combines with J gene TRBJ2-7; 9 bases agree with TRBD1. V lost 5 bases and J lost 1; bases outside the gene matches: 13. The CDR3 runs 17 residues. Germline loops: CDR1 SGHRS, CDR2 YFSETQ. Here the CDR3 DNA reads TGCGCCAGCAGTCCAGGGCGGAGGGACAGGGCGTCCTACGAGCAGTACTTC. Its translation: CASSPGRRDRASYEQYF.

This clone showed up just once. The chain has TRBV28 and TRBJ2-1; 7 bases map to TRBD2. This CDR3 region has 11 residues. Germline V gives CDR1 MDHEN, CDR2 SYDVKM. The V gene end was trimmed by 8 bases and the J gene end by 8 bases; junction bases not matched to a gene: 3. In DNA form, the CDR3 reads TGTGCCAGCGGAGCGGGATATGAGCAGTTCTTC. This codes for CASGAGYEQFF.

The V and J genes are TRBV30 and TRBJ1-1, with unresolved D. This CDR3 is 10 amino acids long. Looked up from germline, CDR1 is GTSNPN and CDR2 is SVGIG (reference sequence). The CDR3 sequence is CGARPTEAFF. In DNA form, the CDR3 reads TGTGGGGCCCGGCCTACTGAAGCTTTCTTT.

Notes on this clone: At one boundary the junction diverges from the germline segment, which might be a read error. The V and J genes are TRBV29-1 and TRBJ1-2; D unclear. The length of the CDR3 is 11 residues. CDR1 and CDR2 (germline): SQVTM, ANQGSEA. The DNA for the CDR3 is TGCAGCGTTGAACGGCGGAATGGCTACGCCTTC. Protein: CSVERRNGYAF.